Detailed here is one T cell receptor beta chain. The record originates from a study of T cell changes during pregnancy in multiple sclerosis. Clones were read by immunoSEQ multiplex PCR, and TCRdb kept only the in-frame ones, dropping some. This repertoire shows some 64,000 clones, roughly 87% found once; its top ten account for roughly 2.2%. V gave up 4 bases and J gave up 6 bases; unmatched junction bases: 8. Germline lookup yields CDR1 MNHEY and CDR2 SMNVEV (reference sequence). The CDR3 spans 16 residues. This chain links TRBV27 with TRBJ2-1; 11 nucleotides agree with TRBD2. The clonotype originates from a female donor in good health, enrolled as a control in a pregnancy study. Material: peripheral blood, obtained in the second trimester of pregnancy. The DNA of the CDR3 is TGTGCCAGCAGTTGGACTAGCGGGTTCTTAACCAATGAGCAGTTCTTC. Translating gives CASSWTSGFLTNEQFF.